The rows below give T cell receptor beta chains drawn from one sample of a study of T cell responses to AZD1222 COVID-19 vaccine. Generated by immunoSEQ multiplex PCR, the TCRdb table keeps only in-frame clones and is missing some. The data contain 95,000 to 100,000 clones, just over 85% of them singletons. The sample in question was peripheral blood, obtained on day 0 of AZD1222 vaccination. These receptors all stem from an adult in good health. The CDR3 runs from the conserved cysteine through the conserved F or W. The D gene is left open where the match is weak. Clone size is not always given. Where it is, it says once, few, many or a class for expanded clones.

v_gene: TRBV4-1
abundance: -
d_gene: -
j_gene: TRBJ2-5
CDR3nt: TGCGCCAGCAGCCAAGTGGGGTCCCAAGAGACCCAGTACTTC
CDR3aa: CASSQVGSQETQYF

v_gene: TRBV9
abundance: few
d_gene: TRBD2
j_gene: TRBJ2-2
CDR3nt: TGTGCCAGCAGCCCGCGACTAGCGGGAAGGGGGGAGCTGTTTTTT
CDR3aa: CASSPRLAGRGELFF

v_gene: TRBV7-2
abundance: -
d_gene: TRBD2
j_gene: TRBJ2-1
CDR3nt: TGTGCCAGCACCTTTCGAGGGAGGGTTGAGCAGTTCTTC
CDR3aa: CASTFRGRVEQFF

v_gene: TRBV9
abundance: -
d_gene: TRBD1
j_gene: TRBJ2-7
CDR3nt: TGTGCCAGCAGCTCCCGGACAGGGGAGTTCTACGAGCAGTACTTC
CDR3aa: CASSSRTGEFYEQYF

v_gene: TRBV3-1/TRBV3-2
abundance: -
d_gene: -
j_gene: TRBJ2-3
CDR3nt: TGTGCCAGCAGCCAAGATTTCCGGGCGGACTACACAGATACGCAGTATTTT
CDR3aa: CASSQDFRADYTDTQYF

v_gene: TRBV5-8
abundance: once
d_gene: -
j_gene: TRBJ2-7
CDR3nt: TGTGCCAGCAGCTTACGGGGTACCTACGAGCAGTACTTC
CDR3aa: CASSLRGTYEQYF

v_gene: TRBV4-3
abundance: -
d_gene: TRBD2
j_gene: TRBJ2-3
CDR3nt: TGCGCCAGCAGCGCGGGGGACCCGGGGGATACGCAGTATTTT
CDR3aa: CASSAGDPGDTQYF

v_gene: TRBV6-1
abundance: -
d_gene: -
j_gene: TRBJ2-3
CDR3nt: TGTGCCAGCAGTGAAGACAGGGTCTCAGATACGCAGTATTTT
CDR3aa: CASSEDRVSDTQYF

v_gene: TRBV14
abundance: once
d_gene: -
j_gene: TRBJ1-1
CDR3nt: TGTGCCAGCAGCCAAGAGCCAGAGAGCACTGAAGCTTTCTTT
CDR3aa: CASSQEPESTEAFF

v_gene: TRBV28
abundance: -
d_gene: -
j_gene: TRBJ1-1
CDR3nt: TGTGCCAGCAGTTGGGGCAGGGGAACTGAAGCTTTCTTT
CDR3aa: CASSWGRGTEAFF

v_gene: TRBV29-1
abundance: once
d_gene: -
j_gene: TRBJ2-7
CDR3nt: TGCAGCGTCGGGACTGTGAGCTCCTACGAGCAGTACTTC
CDR3aa: CSVGTVSSYEQYF

v_gene: TRBV27
abundance: -
d_gene: -
j_gene: TRBJ2-6
CDR3nt: TGTGCCAGCAGTTTTGGGACACGCCTCTCTGGGGCCAACGTCCTGACTTTC
CDR3aa: CASSFGTRLSGANVLTF

v_gene: TRBV5-5
abundance: -
d_gene: -
j_gene: TRBJ1-1
CDR3nt: TGTGCCAGCAGGGTCTCAGTTGCCGACACTGAAGCTTTCTTT
CDR3aa: CASRVSVADTEAFF

v_gene: TRBV28
abundance: -
d_gene: -
j_gene: TRBJ1-3
CDR3nt: TGTGCCATAACAGGGTTGGACACCATATATTTT
CDR3aa: CAITGLDTIYF

v_gene: TRBV4-3
abundance: -
d_gene: TRBD1
j_gene: TRBJ2-3
CDR3nt: TGCGCCAGCAGCCAACGGCAGGGGGTAGATACGCAGTATTTT
CDR3aa: CASSQRQGVDTQYF

v_gene: TRBV5-1
abundance: -
d_gene: -
j_gene: TRBJ2-7
CDR3nt: TGCGCCAGCAGCTTGGACTACCTCAGCTCCTACGAGCAGTACTTC
CDR3aa: CASSLDYLSSYEQYF

v_gene: TRBV20-1
abundance: -
d_gene: TRBD2
j_gene: TRBJ2-3
CDR3nt: TGCAGTGCTAGTGGGTCCTTTCTAGCGGAGCGGACAGATACGCAGTATTTT
CDR3aa: CSASGSFLAERTDTQYF

v_gene: TRBV28
abundance: -
d_gene: -
j_gene: TRBJ2-7
CDR3nt: TGTGCCAGCACCCTTGGTTCCCTGGGGTACGAGCAGTACTTC
CDR3aa: CASTLGSLGYEQYF

v_gene: TRBV5-4
abundance: -
d_gene: -
j_gene: TRBJ1-1
CDR3nt: TGTGCCAGCAGCTTGGCGGCAGCGAACACTGAAGCTTTCTTT
CDR3aa: CASSLAAANTEAFF

v_gene: TRBV7-8
abundance: once
d_gene: -
j_gene: TRBJ2-5
CDR3nt: TGTGCCAGCAGCCGCGATCAGACTACCCAGTACTTC
CDR3aa: CASSRDQTTQYF

v_gene: TRBV6-4
abundance: -
d_gene: -
j_gene: TRBJ1-6
CDR3nt: TGTGCCAGCAGTGCGGACTGGAATTCACCCCTCCACTTT
CDR3aa: CASSADWNSPLHF

v_gene: TRBV27
abundance: -
d_gene: -
j_gene: TRBJ1-4
CDR3nt: TGTGCCAGCAGTTTATTTTCCAGGGAGGGTGAAAAACTGTTTTTT
CDR3aa: CASSLFSREGEKLFF

v_gene: TRBV9
abundance: -
d_gene: -
j_gene: TRBJ1-3
CDR3nt: TGTGCCAGCAGCGTAGAAAGCTCTGGAAACACCATATATTTT
CDR3aa: CASSVESSGNTIYF

v_gene: TRBV27
abundance: -
d_gene: -
j_gene: TRBJ2-7
CDR3nt: TGTGCCAGCAGCTCTATTGTGCAGGGGCCAGAGCAGTACTTC
CDR3aa: CASSSIVQGPEQYF

v_gene: TRBV28
abundance: -
d_gene: -
j_gene: TRBJ1-1
CDR3nt: TGTGCCAGCAGTTTATGGGAGGGGGGAAACACTGAAGCTTTCTTT
CDR3aa: CASSLWEGGNTEAFF

v_gene: TRBV19
abundance: -
d_gene: TRBD1
j_gene: TRBJ2-3
CDR3nt: TGTGCCAGTATTTCAGGGGGTAATTCAGATACGCAGTATTTT
CDR3aa: CASISGGNSDTQYF

v_gene: TRBV27
abundance: few
d_gene: TRBD1
j_gene: TRBJ1-5
CDR3nt: TGTGCCAGCAGTTTGACAGGGCCCGGAATTGGCAATCAGCCCCAGCATTTT
CDR3aa: CASSLTGPGIGNQPQHF

v_gene: TRBV5-1
abundance: -
d_gene: -
j_gene: TRBJ2-3
CDR3nt: TGCGCCAGCAGCTTAGCGGACCGCACAGATACGCAGTATTTT
CDR3aa: CASSLADRTDTQYF

v_gene: TRBV4-3
abundance: -
d_gene: TRBD2
j_gene: TRBJ2-2
CDR3nt: TGCGCCAGCAGCCAGGGACTAGCGGTCAACACCGGGGAGCTGTTTTTT
CDR3aa: CASSQGLAVNTGELFF

v_gene: TRBV19
abundance: -
d_gene: TRBD2
j_gene: TRBJ2-2
CDR3nt: TGTGCCAGTAGTGTAACGGGAGGGCCCGAGCTGTTTTTT
CDR3aa: CASSVTGGPELFF

v_gene: TRBV3-1/TRBV3-2
abundance: -
d_gene: TRBD1
j_gene: TRBJ2-2
CDR3nt: TGTGCCAGCAGACTGTCCGGTGGGACAGGGGCCGGGGAGCTGTTTTTT
CDR3aa: CASRLSGGTGAGELFF

v_gene: TRBV25-1
abundance: -
d_gene: TRBD1
j_gene: TRBJ1-2
CDR3nt: TGTGCCAGCCTAGGAAGGGGGCGACGAGGCTACACCTTC
CDR3aa: CASLGRGRRGYTF

v_gene: TRBV4-1
abundance: -
d_gene: TRBD1
j_gene: TRBJ2-5
CDR3nt: TGCGCCAGCAGCCGAGAACCCGGGACAGGGGAAGAGACCCAGTACTTC
CDR3aa: CASSREPGTGEETQYF

v_gene: TRBV9
abundance: once
d_gene: TRBD1
j_gene: TRBJ1-2
CDR3nt: TGTGCCAGCAGCTCCCGTTTAACAGGGGGAGTGGGTGGCTACACCTTC
CDR3aa: CASSSRLTGGVGGYTF

v_gene: TRBV25-1
abundance: once
d_gene: TRBD1
j_gene: TRBJ2-7
CDR3nt: TGTGCCAGCAGGGGTTTAGGACAGGGGACCTACGAGCAGTACTTC
CDR3aa: CASRGLGQGTYEQYF

v_gene: TRBV27
abundance: once
d_gene: -
j_gene: TRBJ2-2
CDR3nt: TGTGCCAGCAGACAAATAAACACCGGGGAGCTGTTTTTT
CDR3aa: CASRQINTGELFF

v_gene: TRBV27
abundance: -
d_gene: -
j_gene: TRBJ2-3
CDR3nt: TGTGCCAGCAGTTCACCAGAGGTGACAGATACGCAGTATTTT
CDR3aa: CASSSPEVTDTQYF

v_gene: TRBV4-1
abundance: -
d_gene: -
j_gene: TRBJ1-5
CDR3nt: TGCGCCAGCAGCCAAGAACTGGGTTCGAGTCAGCCCCAGCATTTT
CDR3aa: CASSQELGSSQPQHF

v_gene: TRBV12-3/TRBV12-4
abundance: -
d_gene: TRBD2
j_gene: TRBJ2-1
CDR3nt: TGTGCCAGCAGCGGGGGGTCCTACAATGAGCAGTTCTTC
CDR3aa: CASSGGSYNEQFF

v_gene: TRBV3-1/TRBV3-2
abundance: -
d_gene: -
j_gene: TRBJ2-3
CDR3nt: TGTGCCAGCAGCCTCCTTTGGGGGGACGATACGCAGTATTTT
CDR3aa: CASSLLWGDDTQYF

v_gene: TRBV19
abundance: -
d_gene: -
j_gene: TRBJ1-2
CDR3nt: TGTGCCAGTAGTATAGGTTCCCCTGAGTATGGCTACACCTTC
CDR3aa: CASSIGSPEYGYTF

v_gene: TRBV12-3/TRBV12-4
abundance: -
d_gene: -
j_gene: TRBJ2-7
CDR3nt: TGTGCCAGCAGTTTGCCAGGTATCTACGAGCAGTACTTC
CDR3aa: CASSLPGIYEQYF

v_gene: TRBV7-6
abundance: -
d_gene: -
j_gene: TRBJ1-6
CDR3nt: TGTGCCAGCAGCTTAGAGGGGGGCCTTAATTCACCCCTCCACTTT
CDR3aa: CASSLEGGLNSPLHF

v_gene: TRBV6-2/TRBV6-3
abundance: few
d_gene: -
j_gene: TRBJ2-2
CDR3nt: TGTGCCAGCAGTCGTAGCACCGGGGAGCTGTTTTTT
CDR3aa: CASSRSTGELFF

v_gene: TRBV28
abundance: -
d_gene: TRBD1
j_gene: TRBJ2-3
CDR3nt: TGTGCCAGCAGTTTCCCCCCGGGACAGGGGTACACAGATACGCAGTATTTT
CDR3aa: CASSFPPGQGYTDTQYF

v_gene: TRBV15
abundance: -
d_gene: -
j_gene: TRBJ2-5
CDR3nt: TGTGCCACCAGCAGAGACTCTTTTGCAGGGGAAGAGACCCAGTACTTC
CDR3aa: CATSRDSFAGEETQYF

v_gene: TRBV19
abundance: -
d_gene: -
j_gene: TRBJ1-5
CDR3nt: TGTGCTACTAGGGACGGAAGCAATCAGCCCCAGCATTTT
CDR3aa: CATRDGSNQPQHF

v_gene: TRBV7-3
abundance: -
d_gene: TRBD1
j_gene: TRBJ2-3
CDR3nt: TGTGCCAGCAGCTCCGGGACAGCCTATACGCAGTATTTT
CDR3aa: CASSSGTAYTQYF

v_gene: TRBV2
abundance: -
d_gene: TRBD1
j_gene: TRBJ1-4
CDR3nt: TGTGCCAGCAGTGGCGGACAGGGTGAAGGAGAAAAACTGTTTTTT
CDR3aa: CASSGGQGEGEKLFF

v_gene: TRBV5-1
abundance: -
d_gene: -
j_gene: TRBJ2-2
CDR3nt: TGCGCCAGTCGGGACTCCCTGGGGGTCGGGGAGCTGTTTTTT
CDR3aa: CASRDSLGVGELFF

v_gene: TRBV7-2
abundance: -
d_gene: -
j_gene: TRBJ1-4
CDR3nt: TGTGCCAGCAGCCCACAGGGAGGAAATGAAAAACTGTTTTTT
CDR3aa: CASSPQGGNEKLFF

v_gene: TRBV18
abundance: -
d_gene: -
j_gene: TRBJ1-4
CDR3nt: TGTGCCAGCTCACCACCGGCAGGGAGGGATGAAAAACTGTTTTTT
CDR3aa: CASSPPAGRDEKLFF

v_gene: TRBV28
abundance: -
d_gene: -
j_gene: TRBJ1-1
CDR3nt: TGTGCCAGCAGCCCTGGAGGGGGGAGAGCTTTCTTT
CDR3aa: CASSPGGGRAFF

v_gene: TRBV5-6
abundance: -
d_gene: -
j_gene: TRBJ2-1
CDR3nt: TGTGCCAGCAGCACACTAGGAAATGAGCAGTTCTTC
CDR3aa: CASSTLGNEQFF

v_gene: TRBV19
abundance: -
d_gene: -
j_gene: TRBJ2-1
CDR3nt: TGTGCCAGTAGTATAGTCCAAAGACACACTAAGCACAATGAGCAGTTCTTC
CDR3aa: CASSIVQRHTKHNEQFF

v_gene: TRBV5-6
abundance: once
d_gene: -
j_gene: TRBJ1-1
CDR3nt: TGTGCCAGCAGCTTGGCGCAGGGTTGGACTGAAGCTTTCTTT
CDR3aa: CASSLAQGWTEAFF

v_gene: TRBV28
abundance: -
d_gene: -
j_gene: TRBJ2-7
CDR3nt: TGTGCCAGCCTTGGGGCGGGGAGGACCTACGAGCAGTACTTC
CDR3aa: CASLGAGRTYEQYF

v_gene: TRBV27
abundance: -
d_gene: TRBD1
j_gene: TRBJ2-1
CDR3nt: TGTGCCACTCTGGACAGGGGGCTAAATGAGCAGTTCTTC
CDR3aa: CATLDRGLNEQFF

v_gene: TRBV5-5
abundance: once
d_gene: TRBD2
j_gene: TRBJ2-1
CDR3nt: TGTGCCAGCAGCTTTATAGCGGGCGGAGGAGACAATGAGCAGTTCTTC
CDR3aa: CASSFIAGGGDNEQFF

v_gene: TRBV7-2
abundance: -
d_gene: -
j_gene: TRBJ1-2
CDR3nt: TGTGCCAGCAGCTCACGTGTGAGCTATGGCTACACCTTC
CDR3aa: CASSSRVSYGYTF